Listed below are T cell receptor beta chains from one sample, sequenced in a study of Ad26.COV2.S vaccination and SARS-CoV-2 variants. This table comes from immunoSEQ multiplex PCR, and its TCRdb copy is limited to in-frame clones, with some not included. The sample lists roughly 700,000 clones; about 90% were seen once. Sequenced material: peripheral blood, taken in a trial of Ad26.COV2.S vaccine versus placebo. All receptors derive from a person aged 18-60 years who received the Ad26.COV2.S COVID-19 vaccine or a placebo. Both conserved end residues are part of each CDR3. D genes are given only for firm matches. The listing skips clone size in some rows; elsewhere it reads once, few, many or a size class.

size: few
length: 14
V: TRBV7-9
D: NA
J: TRBJ1-5
DNA: TGTGCCAGCAGCTTATCGGAGGGGCCTCAGCCCCAGCATTTT
CDR3: CASSLSEGPQPQHF

size: NA
length: 13
V: TRBV10-1
D: TRBD1
J: TRBJ2-3
DNA: TGCGCCAGGAAAGGGGGCCAGCCAGATACGCAGTATTTT
CDR3: CARKGGQPDTQYF

size: NA
length: 15
V: TRBV10-3
D: NA
J: TRBJ1-2
DNA: TGTGCCATCAGTGACAAGCGACAGCCTGACTATGGCTACACCTTC
CDR3: CAISDKRQPDYGYTF

size: NA
length: 14
V: TRBV7-9
D: NA
J: TRBJ2-4
DNA: TGTGCCAGCAGCTTACCCCAGGGGAAAAACATTCAGTACTTC
CDR3: CASSLPQGKNIQYF

size: NA
length: 16
V: TRBV6-6
D: NA
J: TRBJ1-1
DNA: TGTGCCAGCAGTTACTCGCTTCCCCGACGGGGGTCTGAAGCTTTCTTT
CDR3: CASSYSLPRRGSEAFF

size: NA
length: 15
V: TRBV7-9
D: TRBD1
J: TRBJ2-1
DNA: TGTGCCAGCAGCGCACCCCCCAGGGGGATCAATGAGCAGTTCTTC
CDR3: CASSAPPRGINEQFF

size: NA
length: 14
V: TRBV11-3
D: NA
J: TRBJ2-2
DNA: TGTGCCAGCAGCTTTCGAGGGAACACCGGGGAGCTGTTTTTT
CDR3: CASSFRGNTGELFF

size: NA
length: 12
V: TRBV19
D: NA
J: TRBJ2-5
DNA: TGCGCTACAGGCCCCGCAGGAGAGACCCAGTACTTC
CDR3: CATGPAGETQYF

size: once
length: 12
V: TRBV5-4
D: NA
J: TRBJ2-1
DNA: TGTGCCAGCAGTCCTGACTGGCATGAGCAGTTCTTC
CDR3: CASSPDWHEQFF

size: NA
length: 19
V: TRBV19
D: TRBD1
J: TRBJ1-1
DNA: TGTGCCAGTAGTAAAGCGGTGGGCCAGGGGGCATTCGAGAGGACTGAAGCTTTCTTT
CDR3: CASSKAVGQGAFERTEAFF

size: NA
length: 16
V: TRBV5-6
D: NA
J: TRBJ1-3
DNA: TGTGCCAGCAGCTTGACCGGGGGCAGCTCTGGAAACACCATATATTTT
CDR3: CASSLTGGSSGNTIYF

size: NA
length: 15
V: TRBV27
D: NA
J: TRBJ2-1
DNA: TGTGCCAGCAGCCGACATAGGGGGAGTGGCGGTGAGCAGTTCTTC
CDR3: CASSRHRGSGGEQFF

size: NA
length: 14
V: TRBV2
D: NA
J: TRBJ1-5
DNA: TGTGCCAGCAGAAAGGGGGGAGGGGGTCAGCCCCAGCATTTT
CDR3: CASRKGGGGQPQHF

size: NA
length: 14
V: TRBV30
D: NA
J: TRBJ2-1
DNA: TGTGCCTGGAGCATTGGGCGGGCCTGGGATGAGCAGTTCTTC
CDR3: CAWSIGRAWDEQFF

size: NA
length: 15
V: TRBV5-4
D: TRBD1
J: TRBJ1-2
DNA: TGTGCCAGCAGCTTGCGCGGGACAGCGATCTATGGCTACACCTTC
CDR3: CASSLRGTAIYGYTF

size: NA
length: 15
V: TRBV5-1
D: TRBD1
J: TRBJ1-1
DNA: TGCGCCAGCAGCTTGGAGACAGGGGGAACAACTGAAGCTTTCTTT
CDR3: CASSLETGGTTEAFF

size: NA
length: 12
V: TRBV2
D: TRBD1
J: TRBJ1-2
DNA: TGTGCCAGCAGTGAGACAGGGTCGGGCTACACCTTC
CDR3: CASSETGSGYTF

size: NA
length: 15
V: TRBV3-1/TRBV3-2
D: NA
J: TRBJ1-1
DNA: TGTGCCAGCAGCCAAGAGGACAGCTTGAACACTGAAGCTTTCTTT
CDR3: CASSQEDSLNTEAFF

size: NA
length: 16
V: TRBV7-8
D: TRBD1
J: TRBJ2-3
DNA: TGTGCCAGCAGCTTAGTGACAGGGCTTCACGTTGATACGCAGTATTTT
CDR3: CASSLVTGLHVDTQYF

size: NA
length: 16
V: TRBV19
D: NA
J: TRBJ1-6
DNA: TGTGCCAGTAGTATAGATCCCCCAGCGGCGGATTCACCCCTCCACTTT
CDR3: CASSIDPPAADSPLHF

size: NA
length: 16
V: TRBV2
D: NA
J: TRBJ1-3
DNA: TGTGCCAGCAGTGAAGATCACCCCAGCCGGGGGAACACCATATATTTT
CDR3: CASSEDHPSRGNTIYF

size: once
length: 13
V: TRBV12-3/TRBV12-4
D: TRBD2
J: TRBJ2-7
DNA: TGTGCCAGCAGTCTAGCGGGAGAGAACGAGCAGTACTTC
CDR3: CASSLAGENEQYF

size: once
length: 13
V: TRBV6-5
D: NA
J: TRBJ1-6
DNA: TGTGCCAGTCGCACCACGGACGCATCACCCCTCCACTTT
CDR3: CASRTTDASPLHF

size: NA
length: 15
V: TRBV5-1
D: TRBD2
J: TRBJ2-1
DNA: TGCGCCAGCAGCACCGGGACTACCACCTACAATGAGCAGTTCTTC
CDR3: CASSTGTTTYNEQFF

size: NA
length: 14
V: TRBV27
D: NA
J: TRBJ2-4
DNA: TGTGCCAGCAGTTTCAGGGAAGGGAAAAACATTCAGTACTTC
CDR3: CASSFREGKNIQYF

size: once
length: 16
V: TRBV7-2
D: NA
J: TRBJ1-6
DNA: TGTGCCAGCAGCTTGTGGGGAAGCTCCTATAATTCACCCCTCCACTTT
CDR3: CASSLWGSSYNSPLHF

size: few
length: 12
V: TRBV6-1
D: NA
J: TRBJ2-7
DNA: TGTGCCAGCAGTGACAGTGCCTACGAGCAGTACTTC
CDR3: CASSDSAYEQYF

size: NA
length: 15
V: TRBV30
D: TRBD1
J: TRBJ2-5
DNA: TGTGCCTGGACTCCTCTGGGGACAGGGTTAGAGACCCAGTACTTC
CDR3: CAWTPLGTGLETQYF

size: NA
length: 12
V: TRBV6-1
D: NA
J: TRBJ2-7
DNA: TGTGCCAGCAGTGAAGAATGGGGCGAGCAGTACTTC
CDR3: CASSEEWGEQYF

size: NA
length: 14
V: TRBV19
D: NA
J: TRBJ2-1
DNA: TGTGCCAGTAAGGATGGTACCTCCTACAATGAGCAGTTCTTC
CDR3: CASKDGTSYNEQFF

size: NA
length: 12
V: TRBV5-1
D: TRBD1
J: TRBJ1-1
DNA: TGCGCCAGCAGCTTGGGGGACAGGGGAGCTTTCTTT
CDR3: CASSLGDRGAFF

size: NA
length: 15
V: TRBV9
D: NA
J: TRBJ1-3
DNA: TGTGCCAGCAGCTCAGACAGCACCTCTGGAAACACCATATATTTT
CDR3: CASSSDSTSGNTIYF

size: NA
length: 16
V: TRBV10-3
D: TRBD2
J: TRBJ2-1
DNA: TGTGCCACCGCCCCCGCCGGTAGCGGGTATTACAATGAGCAGTTCTTC
CDR3: CATAPAGSGYYNEQFF

size: NA
length: 16
V: TRBV5-1
D: TRBD2
J: TRBJ2-2
DNA: TGCGCCAGCAGCTACCTCGGGGGGATTAACACCGGGGAGCTGTTTTTT
CDR3: CASSYLGGINTGELFF

size: NA
length: 12
V: TRBV5-1
D: NA
J: TRBJ1-2
DNA: TGCGCCAGCAACTCGGGACCCCAGGAGCACACCTTC
CDR3: CASNSGPQEHTF

size: NA
length: 15
V: TRBV30
D: TRBD1
J: TRBJ1-5
DNA: TGTGCCTGGAGTGTTTTGGGACAGGTTTTTCAGCCCCAGCATTTT
CDR3: CAWSVLGQVFQPQHF

size: NA
length: 16
V: TRBV7-2
D: TRBD1
J: TRBJ2-7
DNA: TGTGCCAGCAGCTACATCCCCTCGGGACAGGGCTACGAGCAGTACTTC
CDR3: CASSYIPSGQGYEQYF

size: NA
length: 14
V: TRBV11-1
D: NA
J: TRBJ2-5
DNA: TGTGCCAGCAGCCTCCTTTCCGGGCGAGAGACCCAGTACTTC
CDR3: CASSLLSGRETQYF

size: NA
length: 11
V: TRBV20-1
D: NA
J: TRBJ2-1
DNA: TGCAGTGCTAGAGCCGCAGATGAGCAGTTCTTC
CDR3: CSARAADEQFF

size: few
length: 12
V: TRBV5-1
D: NA
J: TRBJ2-1
DNA: TGCGCCAGCAGGAGTTCGTACAATGAGCAGTTCTTC
CDR3: CASRSSYNEQFF

size: NA
length: 19
V: TRBV3-1/TRBV3-2
D: TRBD2
J: TRBJ2-4
DNA: TGTGCCAGCAGCCCCTTTGCTAGCGGGGGACTCCTAGCCAAAAACATTCAGTACTTC
CDR3: CASSPFASGGLLAKNIQYF

size: once
length: 12
V: TRBV29-1
D: NA
J: TRBJ2-7
DNA: TGCAGCGTTGGCCCCTCTTCCTACGAGCAGTACTTC
CDR3: CSVGPSSYEQYF

size: NA
length: 13
V: TRBV12-3/TRBV12-4
D: NA
J: TRBJ2-7
DNA: TGTGCCAGCAGTTACGACTACCCGGGGGAGCAGTACTTC
CDR3: CASSYDYPGEQYF

size: NA
length: 12
V: TRBV3-1/TRBV3-2
D: NA
J: TRBJ1-1
DNA: TGTGCCAGCAGCCACTTCAACACTGAAGCTTTCTTT
CDR3: CASSHFNTEAFF

size: NA
length: 11
V: TRBV29-1
D: TRBD1
J: TRBJ1-1
DNA: TGCAGCGTCGGACAGGGGGCTGAAGCTTTCTTT
CDR3: CSVGQGAEAFF

size: NA
length: 12
V: TRBV3-1/TRBV3-2
D: NA
J: TRBJ1-1
DNA: TGTGCCAGCAGCCGCTCGGTGAACCCGGCTTTCTTT
CDR3: CASSRSVNPAFF

size: once
length: 13
V: TRBV5-1
D: NA
J: TRBJ1-1
DNA: TGCGCCAGCAGCTTGAACAGCGTCTCTGAAGCTTTCTTT
CDR3: CASSLNSVSEAFF

size: once
length: 14
V: TRBV5-1
D: NA
J: TRBJ1-4
DNA: TGCGCCAGCAGCTTGACAACAACTAATGAAAAACTGTTTTTT
CDR3: CASSLTTTNEKLFF

size: NA
length: 14
V: TRBV20-1
D: NA
J: TRBJ1-4
DNA: TGCAGTGCTAGTGTGGGTGCAACTAATGAAAAACTGTTTTTT
CDR3: CSASVGATNEKLFF